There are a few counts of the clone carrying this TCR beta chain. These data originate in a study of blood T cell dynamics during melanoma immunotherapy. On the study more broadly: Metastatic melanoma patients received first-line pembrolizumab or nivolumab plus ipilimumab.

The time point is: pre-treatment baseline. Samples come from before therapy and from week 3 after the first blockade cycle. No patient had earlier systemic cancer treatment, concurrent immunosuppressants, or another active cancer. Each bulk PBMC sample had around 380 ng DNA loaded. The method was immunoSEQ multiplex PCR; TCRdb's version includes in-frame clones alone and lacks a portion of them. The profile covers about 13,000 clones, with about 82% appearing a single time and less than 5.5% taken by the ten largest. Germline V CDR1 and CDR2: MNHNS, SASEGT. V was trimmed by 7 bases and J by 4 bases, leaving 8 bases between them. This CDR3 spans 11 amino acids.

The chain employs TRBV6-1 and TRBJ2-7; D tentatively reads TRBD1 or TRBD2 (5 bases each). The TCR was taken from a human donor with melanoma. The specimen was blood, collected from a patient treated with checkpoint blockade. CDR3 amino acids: CASTGAYEQYF. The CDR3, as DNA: TGTGCCAGCACCGGGGCGTACGAGCAGTACTTC.